This TCR beta chain was sequenced during a study of T cells in Graves' hyperthyroidism and ophthalmopathy. In the study overall: It was at initial diagnosis, before any treatment, that peripheral blood was collected. The study's findings and limits: In simple terms, a model built on 13 V-J features told ophthalmopathy apart from stable hyperthyroidism. Peripheral blood also featured most of the thyroid clonotypes expanded above 0.001. Model-based prediction identified ophthalmopathy a median approximately 6 months prior to its onset.

The J segment lost 6 bases and the V segment lost 1 base, leaving 5 bases of the junction unmatched. Per the germline V gene, CDR1 is SNHLY and CDR2 is FYNNEI. The CDR3 covers 15 residues. RNA transcripts yielded amplified TCR beta CDR3 regions. The study used the HTBI primer set for a first-round RT-PCR of the TCR CDR3. TCRdb processed the multiplex PCR reads anew with MiXCR; each CDR3 protein has one entry. The data hold 600,000 to 750,000 distinct CDR3 sequences, with about 18% observed a single time. This clonotype showed up many times. Its antigen is still unknown. Material: blood. The chain recombines TRBV2 with TRBJ2-1, with 8 bases lining up with TRBD1. This TCR came from a man aged 50-60 years with Graves' hyperthyroidism. DNA for the CDR3: TGTGCCAGCAGTGAAGGGACAGGGTGGTTCAATGAGCAGTTCTTC. This translates into CASSEGTGWFNEQFF. The full variable domain, its missing parts supplied by reference TRBV2 and TRBJ2-1, is EPEVTQTPSHQVTQMGQEVILRCVPISNHLYFYWYRQILGQKVEFLVSFYNNEISEKSEIFDDQFSVERPDGSNFTLKIRSTKLEDSAMYFCASSEGTGWFNEQFFGPGTRLTVL.